This passage covers 21 T cell receptor beta chains from one sample sequenced in a study of CD8 T cells in ankylosing spondylitis. TCRdb recomputed calls from the 5' RACE reads with MiXCR, one row per CDR3 protein. The sample records around 340,000 distinct CDR3 sequences, 14% to 15% being singletons. Sequenced material: blood, either unsorted or a sorted T cell fraction (not recorded which). These receptor sequences come from a male donor with ankylosing spondylitis or in good health (not recorded which).

The V call is TRBV20-1, the J call TRBJ2-7, with D uncertain. Trimming pared 0 bases from V and 3 bases from J, leaving 12 bases between. CDR1 is DFQATT, CDR2 SNEGSKA, per germline (reference sequence). This CDR3 comprises 14 residues. The CDR3 DNA follows: TGCAGTGCTAGAGATCACAACTATTACTACGAGCAGTACTTC. Its translation is CSARDHNYYYEQYF.

J is TRBJ2-3 and V is TRBV5-1; 13 nucleotides match TRBD2. There are 18 residues in the CDR3. The V segment lost 7 bases and the J segment 0 bases; nucleotides outside the gene matches: 11. Germline V gene lookup returns CDR1 SGHRS and CDR2 YFSETQ. Written as DNA, the CDR3 is TGCGCCAGCTCCCGGGGGGGACTAGCGGGAACTAGCACAGATACGCAGTATTTT. Residues: CASSRGGLAGTSTDTQYF.

V gene TRBV11-2 combines with J gene TRBJ2-3; D is tentatively TRBD1 or TRBD2 (5 bases each). The CDR3 is 15 residues long. Trimming stripped 5 bases from V and 0 bases from J, with 12 bases between. Germline V gives CDR1 SGHAT, CDR2 FQNNGV. The CDR3 here is CASSLVGESTDTQYF. CDR3 nucleotide sequence: TGTGCCAGCAGCCTAGTAGGGGAGAGCACAGATACGCAGTATTTT.

The V gene is TRBV25-1, the J gene TRBJ1-1; D possibly corresponds to TRBD1 (6 bases). The germline gives CDR1 MGHDK, CDR2 SYGVNS. V lost 0 bases and J 6 bases, leaving 11 bases between the germline ends. The CDR3 is 14 amino acids. The CDR3: CASSEYGGRPEAFF. CDR3 coding DNA: TGTGCCAGCAGTGAATATGGGGGGCGTCCTGAAGCTTTCTTT.

This clonotype was found many times. The rearrangement uses TRBV12-3 or TRBV12-4 and TRBJ2-1; 8 nucleotides agree with TRBD1. The CDR3 covers 13 residues. Losses at the gene ends were 6 bases for V and 7 bases for J; bases not matched to a gene: 5. The chain's CDR3 is CASSRGLGNEQFF. CDR3 sequence (DNA): TGTGCCAGCAGCAGGGGGCTCGGGAATGAGCAGTTCTTC.

This clonotype appeared many times. The chain is built from TRBV3-1 and TRBJ1-6, with unresolved D. Looked up from germline, CDR1 is LGHDT and CDR2 is YNNKEL (reference sequence). V lost 1 base and J 10 bases, leaving 8 bases between the germline ends. This CDR3 is 13 amino acids long. This CDR3 is CASSQGRSSPLHF. Written as DNA, the CDR3 is TGTGCCAGCAGCCAAGGGAGGAGCTCACCCCTCCACTTT.

The V and J genes are TRBV5-1 and TRBJ2-6; possibly TRBD1 for D (5 bases). This CDR3 spans 16 amino acids. Germline-derived CDR1 and CDR2 are SGHRS and YFSETQ. V gave up 3 bases and J gave up 2 bases, with 12 bases separating them. CDR3: CASSSIAGPGANVLTF. CDR3 coding DNA: TGCGCCAGCAGCTCAATTGCAGGGCCTGGGGCCAACGTCCTGACTTTC. The variable domain in full, completed from reference TRBV5-1 and TRBJ2-6, reads KAGVTQTPRYLIKTRGQQVTLSCSPISGHRSVSWYQQTPGQGLQFLFEYFSETQRNKGNFPGRFSGRQFSNSRSEMNVSTLELGDSALYLCASSSIAGPGANVLTFGAGSRLTVL.

The table lists this clonotype with a few counts. The rearrangement uses TRBV4-1 and TRBJ2-2; weak D call: TRBD1 (6 bases). Trimming shortened V by 6 bases and J by 4 bases, and 18 bases separated the two germline ends. The germline V gene has CDR1 MGHRA and CDR2 YSYEKL. This CDR3 is built from 16 residues. Written as DNA, the CDR3 is TGCGCCAGCAGAGAGACCACAGGGTCGGGCACCGGGGAGCTGTTTTTT. Translation gives CASRETTGSGTGELFF.

This clonotype was observed at least ten times. The rearrangement uses TRBV12-3 or TRBV12-4 and TRBJ1-3; D is unclear. Trimming left V 8 bases short and J 2 bases short, with 7 bases between. The CDR3 is 12 amino acids. The CDR3 DNA reads TGTGCCAGCGATGGTACTGGAAACACCATATATTTT. Protein product: CASDGTGNTIYF.

This clonotype was seen a handful of times. The rearrangement joins TRBV2 to TRBJ1-1; the D is unclear. Germline CDR1 and CDR2: SNHLY and FYNNEI. Trimming left V 11 bases short and J 2 bases short, with 9 bases between. The CDR3 is 11 residues long. The CDR3 bases are TGTGCCGACCAGGACAACACTGAAGCTTTCTTT. It is translated as CADQDNTEAFF.

This clonotype was found a few times. The chain combines TRBV6-5 with TRBJ2-7, with TRBD2 identical over 7 bases. Trimming removed 0 bases from V and 5 bases from J; junction bases left unmatched: 16. This CDR3 is built from 18 residues. From germline, CDR1 is MNHEY and CDR2 SVGAGI. The DNA of the CDR3 is TGTGCCAGCAGTTACTCGGGACTAAGCGGACGGAGGCCCAACGAGCAGTACTTC. Translation: CASSYSGLSGRRPNEQYF.

This clonotype was counted a few times. V usage is TRBV29-1 and J usage is TRBJ1-1; D may be TRBD1 (6 bases). Trimming removed 7 bases at V and 4 bases at J, with 13 bases between. The CDR3 loop spans 12 amino acids. The V gene's germline CDR1 is SQVTM and CDR2 ANQGSEA. The CDR3 spells CSGTQGGTEAFF. The CDR3 DNA follows: TGCAGCGGAACACAGGGCGGCACTGAAGCTTTCTTT.

This clonotype showed up just a few times. This chain connects TRBV5-1 to TRBJ2-2, with D perhaps matching TRBD2 (5 bases). The V gene's germline CDR1 is SGHRS and CDR2 YFSETQ. Deletions cut 8 bases from V and 6 bases from J, with 20 bases between. This CDR3 spans 15 amino acids. CDR3 DNA sequence: TGCGCCAGTCGTGCGGGTTCCTCGGGGTCCGGGGAGCTGTTTTTT. Amino acid sequence: CASRAGSSGSGELFF. Drawing the rest from reference TRBV5-1 and TRBJ2-2, the complete variable domain is KAGVTQTPRYLIKTRGQQVTLSCSPISGHRSVSWYQQTPGQGLQFLFEYFSETQRNKGNFPGRFSGRQFSNSRSEMNVSTLELGDSALYLCASRAGSSGSGELFFGEGSRLTVL.

This clonotype was picked up a small number of times. The chain employs TRBV2 and TRBJ2-3, with 12 bases that match TRBD2. This CDR3 has 16 residues. Germline trimming cut 6 bases from V and 2 bases from J; bases unmatched to any gene: 6. Per the germline V gene, CDR1 is SNHLY and CDR2 is FYNNEI. CDR3 coding DNA: TGTGCCAGCAGCCTAGCGGGAGGGGGATTCACAGATACGCAGTATTTT. Its translation is CASSLAGGGFTDTQYF.

The rearrangement uses TRBV9 and TRBJ2-1, with D unresolved. The V end was cut by 1 base, the J end by 8 bases, with 10 bases between. The CDR3 loop spans 13 amino acids. Germline V gene data show CDR1 as SGDLS and CDR2 as YYNGEE. The CDR3 DNA is TGTGCCAGCAGCGTACCCTCCATTCATGAGCAGTTCTTC. The encoded protein is CASSVPSIHEQFF.

This clonotype was observed a few times. This rearrangement joins TRBV19 to TRBJ2-1; D gene uncertain. The CDR3 spans 15 residues. The germline gives CDR1 LNHDA, CDR2 SQIVND (reference sequence). V gave up 0 bases and J gave up 1 base, with 7 bases separating them. The CDR3 DNA is TGTGCCAGTAGTATAGAAACGGGTTCCTACAATGAGCAGTTCTTC. It yields the protein CASSIETGSYNEQFF.

In its sample, this clonotype was seen a few times. This chain links TRBV12-3 or TRBV12-4 with TRBJ1-2, with D perhaps matching TRBD1 (5 bases). This CDR3 region has 14 residues. Trimming cost V 0 bases and J 6 bases, with 11 bases left between them. The CDR3 nucleotides read TGTGCCAGCAGTTTAGCAGGGGTTGACAATGGCTACACCTTC. As protein: CASSLAGVDNGYTF.

The rearrangement joins TRBV5-4 to TRBJ2-6; D gene unclear. V dropped 4 bases and J dropped 0 bases, with 14 bases sitting between them. The CDR3 is made up of 17 amino acids. CDR1 is SGHNT, CDR2 YYREEE, per germline (reference sequence). The CDR3 protein is CASSATSRSSGANVLTF. The CDR3 DNA reads as TGTGCCAGCAGCGCTACGTCCAGGAGCTCTGGGGCCAACGTCCTGACTTTC.

The V and J genes are TRBV10-3 and TRBJ2-7, with 7 bases fitting TRBD1. Unmatched junction bases numbered 9, after V lost 10 bases and J lost 6 bases. The germline V gene encodes CDR1 ENHRY and CDR2 SYGVKD. The CDR3 spans 12 residues. CDR3 nucleotide sequence: TGTGCCACCAATCGACAGGGCAGCGAGCAGTACTTC. The encoded protein is CATNRQGSEQYF.

The rearrangement uses TRBV5-1 and TRBJ1-6; possibly TRBD1 for D (6 bases). CDR1 SGHRS and CDR2 YFSETQ come from the germline V gene. This CDR3 has 14 amino acids. V lost 0 bases and J lost 7, with 8 bases in between. The CDR3 protein is CASSLEGGNSPLHF. CDR3 bases: TGCGCCAGCAGCTTGGAAGGGGGGAATTCACCCCTCCACTTT.

The chain is built from TRBV29-1 and TRBJ2-5; maybe TRBD1 (6 bases). The CDR3 is 13 amino acids. The germline V gene encodes CDR1 SQVTM and CDR2 ANQGSEA. Deletions cut 6 bases from V and 5 bases from J, with 16 bases between. CDR3 sequence (DNA): TGCAGCGTACTCAGGGGCCGGGCGGAGACCCAGTACTTC. Its protein product is CSVLRGRAETQYF.